This T cell receptor beta chain was sequenced in a study of lymphopenia after photon versus proton radiotherapy. Of note for this clone: Its antigen remains unknown.

Assay: immunoSEQ multiplex PCR; the TCRdb copy retains only in-frame clones and omits some. The sample holds 45,000 to 65,000 clones, roughly nine tenths seen once. The CDR3 is made up of 15 amino acids. Germline CDR1 reads SGHDT; CDR2 reads YYEEEE. The germline V and J ends were trimmed by 1 base and 5 bases, with 12 bases remaining between them. Study-wide results and limits: Post-nadir TCR diversity decline inversely tracked overall survival among those who died.

V and J are TRBV5-6 and TRBJ2-2, with D tentatively TRBD2 (5 bases). This receptor was taken from a woman aged 40 to 50 with cholangiocarcinoma. The specimen was peripheral blood, collected from a patient treated with photon-based radiotherapy. The CDR3 loop reads CASSLRLAPTGELFF. For the CDR3, the DNA is TGTGCCAGCAGCTTGAGGCTAGCCCCAACCGGGGAGCTGTTTTTT.